This TCR beta chain derives from a study of T cell responses to AZD1222 COVID-19 vaccine (dated by TCRdb to the early 2020s). Some background on the complete study: Because spike-specific TCR depth and breadth did not differ between the two schedules, AZD1222 recipients who got a second dose at roughly 4 weeks were pooled with those who got a second dose at roughly 12 weeks. Trial participants were enrolled by age into 18-55, 56-69 and 70-plus year subgroups, with approximately 150, 28 and 58 TCR-sequenced participants respectively. TCR sequencing covered over 230 trial participants: roughly 200 given two doses of AZD1222 and about 26 given two doses of MenACWY control vaccine.

Findings and caveats that apply to the study as a whole: Vaccine-associated CD4 TCRs spanned the whole spike protein, with dominant responses in regions 160-218 and 743-854. The 56-69-year group was small, and its depth increase did not reach significance, likely because of low power. Reportedly, close to half of the unique spike-specific TCRs recognized epitopes lying outside the regions that are mutated in the B.1.351 and B.1.1.7 variants. Conclusions about previously exposed vaccinees are limited, since just 6 or 7 AZD1222 recipients were seropositive for SARS-CoV-2 at baseline. Participants were mostly white British, with more females than males. The authors suggested clonal diversity may have been underestimated. After two AZD1222 doses, both the breadth and the depth of spike-specific TCRs were significantly higher than at day 0 and than in MenACWY recipients. Because no samples from the day 14 peak response were available, repertoires could be characterized only after the peak T cell response.

This sample's time point label indicates: baseline before first vaccination. The vaccinee samples were drawn from two UK trials, COV001 and COV002, one of which was a single-blind randomized controlled phase 2/3 trial testing AZD1222 (ChAdOx1 nCoV-19) in healthy adults. For TCRbeta chain sequencing, PBMC samples were collected from trial participants at day 0 and at day 28 after the second dose. A note on this clone: Its antigen has not been determined. No clone much larger than this one lies a single base away; base qualities are absent.

The CDR3 regions of human TCRbeta chains were analyzed by immunosequencing. In the original analysis: TCRs in the repertoires were compared against a reference library of SARS-CoV-2-specific TCRs that had been generated with the MIRA antigen-specificity platform. Breadth was defined as the fraction of unique TCRs that were SARS-CoV-2-associated. Depth was defined as the fraction of total T cells that were SARS-CoV-2-associated. Each spike-specific TCR was assigned to its reactive spike region and to a CD4 or CD8 class using the MIRA data. Log10-transformed breadth and depth values were compared by one-way ANOVA with Sidak's multiple comparisons tests. The clones in this table, taken by TCRdb from immuneACCESS, are in-frame only. Not every clone is retained; where verified, under half of the shortfall comes from an unresolved V gene, and the cause of the rest is unknown. The D gene and trimming were derived from the DNA, and the V and J assignments and clone size from that table. For this sample the table gives approximately 130,000 clones, of which approximately 90% were detected only once. The biggest ten clones account for approximately 7.5% of the sample.

According to the germline V gene, CDR1 reads MNHEY and CDR2 reads SVGAGI. From the cysteine up to the phenylalanine, the CDR3 has a length of 14 residues. Just CDR3 DNA is preserved here, 42 bases in frame from base 1. The trim is 6 bases for V and 4 bases for J, with a gap of 16 bases between the germline ends. The source of this sequence is an adult in good health. Sequencing was performed on peripheral blood, taken on day 0 of AZD1222 vaccination. The chain couples TRBV6-5 to TRBJ2-7, with a tentative D gene TRBD2 over 6 matching bases. The DNA sequence is given as TGTGCCAGCAGATATACTAGCAGAGCTTACGAGCAGTACTTC. This translates into CASRYTSRAYEQYF.